This T cell receptor beta chain is drawn from a study of T cell repertoires in cytomegalovirus infection. Turning to the study itself: Carrying CMV and the relevant HLA type showed in public TCR beta signatures.

Germline V gene data show CDR1 as GTSNPN and CDR2 as SVGIG (reference sequence). The V end lost 0 bases, the J end lost 7 bases, and 13 bases lay between the germline ends. The CDR3 loop spans 13 amino acids. TCRdb re-analysed the reads in MiXCR, keeping a single row per CDR3 protein. This sample has roughly 720,000 distinct CDR3 sequences, with 35% found just once. Sequenced input: PBMCs. The chain is built from TRBV30 and TRBJ2-7; D is undetermined. This TCR was recovered from a human donor in good health (CMV status not recorded). Some clones in this sample may be carry-over from other donors' samples. The chain's CDR3 is CAWSVLGLGEQYF. The CDR3 nucleotides are TGTGCCTGGAGTGTGCTGGGTTTGGGGGAGCAGTACTTC.